These 8 T cell receptor beta chains came from one sample sequenced in a study of blood T cell repertoires in COVID-19. Produced via immunoSEQ multiplex PCR; TCRdb's table is partial and in-frame only. This table holds roughly 200,000 clones, approximately 85% found once. Input material: PBMCs or T cells enriched from blood (not recorded which). The receptors come from a woman aged 30 to 39 who had recovered from COVID-19.

CDR3 loop: CASSRTGASDNEQFF. The CDR3 DNA is TGTGCCAGCTCACGTACTGGGGCCTCAGACAATGAGCAGTTCTTC. The chain links TRBV18 to TRBJ2-1; a possible D gene is TRBD1 (5 bases). Deletions cut 4 bases from V and 5 bases from J, with 15 bases between. The germline CDR1 and CDR2 sequences are KGHSH and LQKENI. CDR3 size: 15 residues.

The chain links TRBV7-6 to TRBJ2-2; weak D call: TRBD2 (5 bases). Germline-derived CDR1 and CDR2 are SGHVS and FNYEAQ. The CDR3 is made up of 16 amino acids. Trimming cost V 6 bases and J 1 base, with 15 bases left between them. The CDR3 is CASRRFSGKNTGELFF. In nucleotides, the CDR3 is TGTGCCAGCAGACGCTTCAGCGGAAAGAACACCGGGGAGCTGTTTTTT.

This clone has just a few counts. The chain combines TRBV19 with TRBJ1-1; no reliable D call. The CDR3 has 17 amino acids. Looked up from germline, CDR1 is LNHDA and CDR2 is SQIVND (reference sequence). V shed 7 bases and J shed 0 bases, with 21 bases lying between them. The CDR3 DNA sequence: TGTGCCAGTACGGCCAGATGGGCGAGAGGGATGAACACTGAAGCTTTCTTT. It codes for CASTARWARGMNTEAFF.

This chain uses TRBV28 with TRBJ1-3; D remains unclear. Between the trimmed V and J ends, which lost 4 bases and 1 base, there was a span of 8 bases. CDR3 length: 14 amino acids. Germline V gene data show CDR1 as MDHEN and CDR2 as SYDVKM. The CDR3 DNA is TGTGCCAGCAGTTCGTCTAGGTCTGGAAACACCATATATTTT. This codes for CASSSSRSGNTIYF.

V and J are TRBV11-1 and TRBJ2-4; D is possibly TRBD1 (6 bases). The CDR3 is made up of 15 amino acids. V lost 4 bases to trimming and J lost 0 bases, with 10 bases between them. Per germline, CDR1 SGHAT and CDR2 FQDESV (reference sequence). The CDR3 sequence is CASSSRGPAKNIQYF. The DNA for the CDR3 is TGTGCCAGCAGCTCCAGGGGCCCAGCCAAAAACATTCAGTACTTC.

Concerning this clone itself: Mismatch with germline at one junction end may stem from a read error. The CDR3 protein is CASSPALAGGHPLNF. For the CDR3, the DNA is TGTGCCAGCAGCCCCGCTCTAGCGGGAGGCCATCCGCTGAACTTC. The gene calls are TRBV7-2 and TRBJ2-7; 11 bases map to TRBD2. Looked up from germline, CDR1 is SGHTA and CDR2 is FQGNSA. The CDR3 covers 15 residues.

The chain recombines TRBV25-1 with TRBJ1-2; D not certain. This CDR3 contains 15 residues. From germline, CDR1 is MGHDK and CDR2 SYGVNS. V was clipped by 4 bases and J by 5 bases, with 17 bases between them. The CDR3 DNA reads as TGTGCCAGCAGTGCTTCACTCCCGGGGTTATATGGCTACACCTTC. Amino acids: CASSASLPGLYGYTF.

The chain is built from TRBV7-8 and TRBJ1-2; no definite D call. CDR1 and CDR2 (germline): SGHVS, FQNEAQ. V was clipped by 2 bases and J by 4 bases, with 11 bases between them. CDR3 length: 14 amino acids. Here the CDR3 DNA reads TGTGCCAGCAGCTTAAAGGGAGCCGTCTATGGCTACACCTTC. Amino acids: CASSLKGAVYGYTF.